These T cell receptor beta chains were read from a single sample in a study of blood T cell repertoires in COVID-19. Data came from immunoSEQ multiplex PCR; TCRdb stores just in-frame clones and leaves some out. The sample holds about 93,000 clones, around four fifths seen once. Source material: peripheral blood. The receptors derive from a human donor in a cohort sampled during active COVID-19. CDR3s include the opening cysteine and the closing phenylalanine or tryptophan. D genes are given only for firm matches. Clone size is stated in some rows and not others, as once, few, many or a class when expanded.

>TRBV5-5|TRBJ1-1|-|TRBD1
CASSLDRGGVTEAFF
TGTGCCAGCAGCTTGGACAGGGGGGGAGTCACTGAAGCTTTCTTT
>TRBV11-3|TRBJ1-4|-|TRBD1
CASSLKGSETGANPNEKLFF
TGTGCCAGCAGCTTAAAGGGATCAGAGACAGGGGCGAATCCTAATGAAAAACTGTTTTTT
>TRBV10-1|TRBJ2-7|-|-
CASSESRFAGNRRWCF
TGCGCCAGCAGTGAGTCGAGATTTGCCGGGAATCGCCGTTGGTGCTTC
>TRBV18|TRBJ2-3|-|TRBD2
CASSPPGLAGADTQYF
TGTGCCAGCTCACCACCGGGACTAGCTGGCGCAGATACGCAGTATTTT
>TRBV30|TRBJ2-3|once|TRBD2
CAWSSGGLGDTQYF
TGTGCCTGGAGTAGCGGGGGCCTCGGGGATACGCAGTATTTT
>TRBV2|TRBJ2-7|-|-
CASTETFPYEQYF
TGTGCCAGCACAGAGACATTCCCCTACGAGCAGTACTTC
>TRBV25-1|TRBJ2-1|-|TRBD2
CASSPGLAGEREQFF
TGTGCCAGCAGTCCGGGACTAGCGGGAGAACGTGAGCAGTTCTTC
>TRBV3-1/TRBV3-2|TRBJ1-6|-|-
CASSPLDSNNSPLHF
TGTGCCAGCAGCCCCCTGGACAGTAACAATTCACCCCTCCACTTT
>TRBV9|TRBJ1-4|-|-
CASSPGDLIGGEKLFF
TGTGCCAGCAGCCCCGGGGACCTTATAGGGGGTGAAAAACTGTTTTTT
>TRBV5-1|TRBJ1-1|many|-
CASSLGQRQNTEAFF
TGCGCCAGCAGCTTGGGACAGCGACAAAACACTGAAGCTTTCTTT
>TRBV6-5|TRBJ2-1|-|-
CASIHVRGSYNEQFF
TGTGCCAGCATACACGTACGGGGATCCTACAATGAGCAGTTCTTC
>TRBV7-9|TRBJ2-5|-|TRBD2
CASSPPGLAGETQYF
TGTGCCAGCAGCCCTCCGGGACTAGCGGGGGAGACCCAGTACTTC
>TRBV30|TRBJ2-5|once|-
CAWSPFQETQYF
TGTGCCTGGAGTCCATTCCAAGAGACCCAGTACTTC
>TRBV7-2|TRBJ2-7|once|TRBD2
CASSTSSGRSEQYF
TGTGCCAGCAGCACCTCTAGCGGGAGAAGCGAGCAGTACTTC
>TRBV18|TRBJ1-4|-|TRBD1
CASSLPAGGNEKLFF
TGTGCCAGCTCCCTCCCAGCAGGGGGGAATGAAAAACTGTTTTTT